Listed below are T cell receptor beta chains from one sample, sequenced in a study of T cells in Graves' hyperthyroidism and ophthalmopathy. Using its own MiXCR run on the multiplex PCR reads, TCRdb lists one record per CDR3 protein. The data show some 300,000 distinct CDR3 sequences, with roughly 17% seen just once and 33% held by the top ten. Sequencing was done on a sample of blood. Every receptor here comes from a man younger than 45 with Graves' hyperthyroidism. CDR3s include the opening cysteine and the closing phenylalanine or tryptophan. D genes are given only for firm matches. A row's size may be missing; if present it is once, few, many or a size class.

CDR3 protein	CDR3 DNA	D gene	V gene	J gene	clone size
CASSAGASKNIQYF	TGTGCCAGTTCGGCGGGAGCATCCAAAAACATTCAGTACTTC	TRBD2	TRBV19	TRBJ2-4	few
CASSYNTVRGEKLFF	TGTGCCAGCAGTTACAATACTGTGAGGGGTGAAAAACTGTTTTTT	.	TRBV6-5	TRBJ1-4	few
CASGATGIEQYF	TGTGCCAGTGGGGCGACAGGGATCGAGCAGTACTTC	TRBD1	TRBV19	TRBJ2-7	.
CASSLVTGQETQYF	TGCGCCAGCAGCTTGGTGACAGGGCAAGAGACCCAGTACTTC	TRBD1	TRBV5-1	TRBJ2-5	many
CASSQDTGTTYGYTF	TGCGCCAGCAGCCAAGATACCGGGACTACCTATGGCTACACCTTC	.	TRBV4-1	TRBJ1-2	.
CASSYQQGTDEQFF	TGTGCCAGCAGCTACCAACAGGGGACGGATGAGCAGTTCTTC	TRBD1	TRBV7-9	TRBJ2-1	many
CASNKGNTEAFF	TGTGCCAGCAATAAAGGGAACACTGAAGCTTTCTTT	.	TRBV2	TRBJ1-1	few
CASSKTGTNSPLHF	TGTGCCAGCAGCAAAACAGGGACCAATTCACCCCTCCACTTT	.	TRBV5-6	TRBJ1-6	once
CASSLVPAGGHEQFF	TGTGCCAGCAGTTTAGTCCCAGCGGGAGGTCATGAGCAGTTCTTC	TRBD2	TRBV12-3/TRBV12-4	TRBJ2-1	many
CASSVATSRGSGYTF	TGTGCCAGCAGCGTAGCTACCTCGAGGGGGAGCGGCTACACCTTC	.	TRBV9	TRBJ1-2	.
CSAPHGDRLESYTF	TGCAGTGCCCCGCACGGGGACAGGTTGGAGAGCTACACCTTC	TRBD1	TRBV20-1	TRBJ1-2	many
CASSPGTGGFLNYGYTF	TGCGCCAGCAGCCCGGGGACAGGGGGCTTTCTAAACTATGGCTACACCTTC	TRBD1	TRBV5-1	TRBJ1-2	few
CASSLEGIGAGTEAFF	TGTGCCAGCAGCTTAGAAGGAATTGGGGCGGGCACTGAAGCTTTCTTT	.	TRBV7-6	TRBJ1-1	.
CASSRYLDGADGYTF	TGTGCCAGCAGCCGTTACTTGGACGGGGCGGATGGCTACACCTTC	.	TRBV7-9	TRBJ1-2	.
CASSFQGYEKLFF	TGTGCCAGCAGTTTCCAGGGGTATGAAAAACTGTTTTTT	.	TRBV12-3/TRBV12-4	TRBJ1-4	many
CASSLGAPGQPGNTIYF	TGTGCCAGCAGCCTCGGGGCCCCGGGACAGCCTGGAAACACCATATATTTT	TRBD1	TRBV28	TRBJ1-3	.
CASSRLPYTETFYGYTF	TGTGCCAGCAGCCGCTTACCCTATACCGAGACCTTCTATGGCTACACCTTC	.	TRBV13	TRBJ1-2	many
CAWSVAGGYTF	TGTGCCTGGAGTGTAGCAGGGGGCTACACCTTC	.	TRBV30	TRBJ1-2	many
CVSSTGGISSPLHF	TGTGTCAGCAGTACAGGGGGAATTAGTTCACCCCTCCACTTT	TRBD1	TRBV6-1	TRBJ1-6	.
CASSTGHRGPGELFF	TGTGCCAGCAGTACGGGGCACCGGGGACCCGGGGAGCTGTTTTTT	.	TRBV12-3/TRBV12-4	TRBJ2-2	.
CASSYPPGLAGESGELFF	TGTGCCAGCAGTTACCCGCCGGGACTAGCGGGAGAGTCCGGGGAGCTGTTTTTT	TRBD2	TRBV6-5	TRBJ2-2	many
CASSLARGDDGYTF	TGCGCCAGCAGCTTGGCCAGAGGGGATGATGGCTACACCTTC	.	TRBV5-1	TRBJ1-2	.
CASSGAVGTASSNQPQHF	TGTGCCAGTAGCGGTGCAGTCGGTACCGCCTCGAGCAATCAGCCCCAGCATTTT	.	TRBV19	TRBJ1-5	.
CASSLDLTSGRDEQFF	TGTGCCAGCAGCTTAGATTTGACTAGCGGGAGGGATGAGCAGTTCTTC	TRBD2	TRBV11-2	TRBJ2-1	many
CSANRYRSQGGYTF	TGCAGTGCTAATCGATACAGGTCTCAGGGAGGCTACACCTTC	.	TRBV20-1	TRBJ1-2	few
CAAAPGKQDQSGYF	TGTGCCGCAGCTCCGGGCAAGCAAGATCAATCAGGGTACTTC	.	TRBV6-1	TRBJ2-5	.
CASQSGTETYEQYF	TGTGCCAGCCAGAGTGGGACTGAAACCTACGAGCAGTACTTC	.	TRBV5-4	TRBJ2-7	few
CASRQRDESYNEQFF	TGTGCCAGCAGACAACGAGACGAAAGCTACAATGAGCAGTTCTTC	.	TRBV2	TRBJ2-1	many
CASRFTVTYEQYF	TGTGCCAGCAGGTTTACAGTAACCTACGAGCAGTACTTC	.	TRBV6-2/TRBV6-3	TRBJ2-7	.
CSVVGSEKLFF	TGCAGCGTTGTAGGGTCGGAGAAACTGTTTTTT	.	TRBV29-1	TRBJ1-4	.
CAWSRGQGLREQYF	TGTGCCTGGAGCCGGGGACAGGGACTAAGGGAGCAGTACTTC	TRBD1	TRBV30	TRBJ2-7	.
CASSRQEGWEQYF	TGTGCCAGCAGCCGACAGGAAGGGTGGGAGCAGTACTTC	.	TRBV11-2	TRBJ2-7	many
CASSSRAESSYNEQFF	TGTGCCAGCAGCTCCCGAGCGGAGAGCTCCTACAATGAGCAGTTCTTC	.	TRBV7-8	TRBJ2-1	.
CASSLLSAGIGTYEQYF	TGTGCCAGCAGTTTACTCAGCGCAGGGATCGGAACCTACGAGCAGTACTTC	.	TRBV27	TRBJ2-7	many